This TCR beta chain was identified in a study of cytotoxic CD8 clonotypes in ibrutinib-treated CLL. Study overall: Response sampling occurred after a median 12 months of treatment (range 6 to 36).

V lost 1 base and J lost 5, with 16 bases in between. This CDR3 region has 16 residues. CDR1 is SGHNT, CDR2 YYREEE, per germline (reference sequence). A 1 in 200,000 to 1 in 1 million T cell depth was the sequencing target. TCRdb keeps only in-frame clones here, not all; method: immunoSEQ multiplex PCR. The data contain a few hundred thousand clones, about three quarters of them singletons. The receptor was isolated from a human donor with chronic lymphocytic leukemia. The sample here was PBMCs, taken after 24 months of ibrutinib treatment. This sequence joins TRBV5-4 and TRBJ1-5; tentatively, D is TRBD1 (6 bases). CDR3 in DNA: TGTGCCAGCAGCTTGAAGGGGGGACCTGGAGATCAGCCCCAGCATTTT. Protein sequence: CASSLKGGPGDQPQHF.